There are many counts of the clone carrying this T cell receptor (beta chain). Its antigen is as yet unknown. Stable Graves' hyperthyroidism denoted no ophthalmopathy progression over 18 months. Patients aged 18 to 65 had newly diagnosed hyperthyroidism lasting under 2 months. The diagnoses drew upon clinical symptoms, serum thyroxine and TRAb, thyroid ultrasound and orbital computed tomography. Amplification yielded TCR beta CDR3 regions, with RNA transcripts as the source. HTBI primers were employed in a first-round RT-PCR of the TCR CDR3. TCRdb processed the multiplex PCR reads anew with MiXCR; each CDR3 protein has one entry. The sample contains more than 40,000 distinct CDR3 sequences, more than 40% of which appear only once. The data were taken from a study of T cells in Graves' hyperthyroidism and ophthalmopathy. Study conclusions and caveats: Most thyroid clonotypes expanded above 0.001 were also detected in blood.

This clonotype originated in a woman aged 50 to 65 with Graves' hyperthyroidism. Sequenced material: peripheral blood or thyroid tissue (not recorded which).

CDR3: CASSQETLYSNQPQHF. The CDR3 DNA reads TGCGCCAGCAGCCAAGAGACCCTTTATAGCAATCAGCCCCAGCATTTT. The J gene is TRBJ1-5, the V gene TRBV4-1; no clear D. Deletions cut 0 bases from V and 0 bases from J, with 9 bases between. Germline V gives CDR1 MGHRA, CDR2 YSYEKL. The CDR3 runs 16 residues.